Reported below is one T cell receptor beta chain. Measured with immunoSEQ multiplex PCR; TCRdb has only the in-frame clones, and not every one. The sample lists approximately 270,000 clones; around 90% were seen once. V was clipped by 4 bases and J by 5 bases, with 12 bases between them. The CDR3 consists of 13 residues. Germline V gene lookup returns CDR1 SGHRS and CDR2 YFSETQ. This specimen belongs to a study of cytomegalovirus exposure and HLA in healthy donors. Sequenced input: PBMCs. The chain has TRBV5-1 and TRBJ1-1, with D possibly being TRBD1 (5 bases). This clonotype was sampled from a young woman in good health and CMV-seronegative. The CDR3 DNA sequence: TGCGCCAGCAGCGAAACAGGAAGGACTGAAGCTTTCTTT. It codes for CASSETGRTEAFF. Complete variable domain (other parts from reference TRBV5-1 and TRBJ1-1): KAGVTQTPRYLIKTRGQQVTLSCSPISGHRSVSWYQQTPGQGLQFLFEYFSETQRNKGNFPGRFSGRQFSNSRSEMNVSTLELGDSALYLCASSETGRTEAFFGQGTRLTVV.